What follows are 18 T cell receptor beta chains derived from one specimen sequenced in a study of cytomegalovirus exposure and HLA in healthy donors. Amplification used 60 Vbeta primers and 13 Jbeta primers. This table comes from immunoSEQ multiplex PCR, and its TCRdb copy is limited to in-frame clones, with some not included. The table records roughly 170,000 clones, over 80% of them present only once. The sequenced material came from PBMCs. The source is a woman aged 50 to 60 in good health and CMV-seropositive.

In this sample, this clone turned up a few times. This chain connects TRBV6-4 to TRBJ2-3, with 9 nucleotides matching TRBD2. Germline V gene data show CDR1 as MRHNA and CDR2 as SNTAGT. CDR3 length equals 16 residues. V trimming: 0 bases; J trimming: 4 bases; junction bases outside the gene matches: 5. CDR3: CASSDSGGGAPDTQYF. DNA of the CDR3: TGTGCCAGCAGTGACTCCGGCGGGGGGGCCCCAGATACGCAGTATTTT.

This clone turned up a few times. The V call is TRBV4-3, the J call TRBJ2-3; TRBD2 aligns across 11 bases. V lost 3 bases and J lost 0; bases outside the gene matches: 5. Germline V gene lookup returns CDR1 LGHNA and CDR2 YSLEER. There are 17 residues in the CDR3. The CDR3 spells CASSHDLAGGSTDTQYF. CDR3 in DNA: TGCGCCAGCAGCCATGACCTAGCGGGGGGAAGCACAGATACGCAGTATTTT.

This chain joins TRBV7-6 and TRBJ2-7; D may be TRBD1 (5 bases). The CDR3 loop spans 15 amino acids. Germline CDR1 SGHVS, CDR2 FNYEAQ. V was trimmed by 5 bases and J by 1 base, leaving 15 bases between them. CDR3 DNA sequence: TGTGCCAGCAGCCCAAGGAGCAGGGCATCCTACGAGCAGTACTTC. Encoded protein: CASSPRSRASYEQYF.

This chain uses TRBV5-1 with TRBJ2-5; 12 nucleotides align to TRBD2. The junction had 9 bases not matched to a gene; V was cut back by 4 bases and J by 5 bases. The germline gives CDR1 SGHRS, CDR2 YFSETQ. The CDR3 runs to 16 residues. CDR3 sequence (DNA): TGCGCCAGCAGCCCGTCTAGCGGGGGGGCCTGGGAGACCCAGTACTTC. Residues: CASSPSSGGAWETQYF. The entire variable domain, with the rest obtained from reference TRBV5-1 and TRBJ2-5, is as follows: KAGVTQTPRYLIKTRGQQVTLSCSPISGHRSVSWYQQTPGQGLQFLFEYFSETQRNKGNFPGRFSGRQFSNSRSEMNVSTLELGDSALYLCASSPSSGGAWETQYFGPGTRLLVL.

The rearrangement uses TRBV6-5 and TRBJ2-1, with D maybe TRBD1 (6 bases). Germline V gives CDR1 MNHEY, CDR2 SVGAGI. Trimming took off 7 bases at V and 0 bases at J, with 10 bases between the two ends. This CDR3 comprises 14 residues. Written as DNA, the CDR3 is TGTGCCAGCACCCAGGGGATCTCCTACAATGAGCAGTTCTTC. It yields the protein CASTQGISYNEQFF.

The V and J genes are TRBV10-3 and TRBJ2-3; tentatively, D is TRBD2 (6 bases). The CDR3 has 15 residues. The V gene lost 3 bases and the J gene lost 2 bases, with 12 bases spanning the gap. CDR1 is ENHRY, CDR2 SYGVKD, per germline. CDR3 nucleotides: TGTGCCATCAGTGATAGACTAGGGGACACAGATACGCAGTATTTT. Translating gives CAISDRLGDTDTQYF.

V usage is TRBV4-1 and J usage is TRBJ2-2; D gene ambiguous. Germline-derived CDR1 and CDR2 are MGHRA and YSYEKL. This CDR3 has 13 residues. Trimming left V 4 bases short and J 1 base short, with 4 bases between. The CDR3 DNA reads as TGCGCCAGCAGCCTTAAGAACACCGGGGAGCTGTTTTTT. Encoded protein: CASSLKNTGELFF.

The chain has TRBV5-1 and TRBJ1-3; the D gene is possibly TRBD1 (5 bases). The CDR3 loop spans 16 amino acids. Trimming shortened V by 4 bases and J by 0 bases, and 14 bases separated the two germline ends. Germline lookup yields CDR1 SGHRS and CDR2 YFSETQ. CDR3 sequence (DNA): TGCGCCAGCAGCCCAGAAGCGGGGCGCTCTGGAAACACCATATATTTT. Protein sequence: CASSPEAGRSGNTIYF.

The chain recombines TRBV28 with TRBJ2-1; 7 nucleotides line up with TRBD2. V dropped 3 bases and J dropped 15; count of bases not matched to a gene: 14. Germline values: CDR1 MDHEN, CDR2 SYDVKM. The CDR3 is made up of 14 amino acids. The chain's CDR3 is CASSLGLADPPRFF. In DNA form, the CDR3 reads TGTGCCAGCAGTTTGGGGCTAGCGGATCCCCCACGGTTCTTC.

The V call is TRBV4-1, the J call TRBJ1-2; tentative D call: TRBD1 (6 bases). V lost 0 bases and J 5 bases, leaving 16 bases between the germline ends. Germline CDR1 reads MGHRA; CDR2 reads YSYEKL. The CDR3 totals 16 residues. The CDR3 DNA reads as TGCGCCAGCAGCCAAGAAAAAACAGGGCTTTTGTATGGCTACACCTTC. Protein product: CASSQEKTGLLYGYTF.

In its sample, this clone was seen a few times. This chain links TRBV7-2 with TRBJ2-5; 9 bases match TRBD2. CDR1 and CDR2 (germline): SGHTA, FQGNSA. The ends lost 3 bases at V and 11 bases at J; junction bases unmatched: 10. This CDR3 contains 14 residues. CDR3: CASSFSGRRGFQYF. The CDR3 DNA reads as TGTGCCAGCAGCTTTAGCGGGAGAAGGGGTTTTCAGTACTTC.

This chain uses TRBV10-2 with TRBJ2-5; TRBD1 matches at 7 bases. Looked up from germline, CDR1 is WSHSY and CDR2 is SAAADI. V shed 6 bases, J shed 2 bases, and the junction held 9 bases outside the gene matches. The CDR3 loop spans 15 amino acids. The CDR3 reads CASRKDRVGQETQYF. CDR3 bases: TGCGCCAGCAGGAAAGACAGGGTGGGGCAAGAGACCCAGTACTTC.

V usage is TRBV30 and J usage is TRBJ1-4, with a possible D match to TRBD1 (6 bases). In germline, CDR1 is GTSNPN, CDR2 SVGIG (reference sequence). The length of the CDR3 is 16 residues. The ends were cut back, 3 bases at V and 8 bases at J, with 22 bases in the middle. The CDR3 sequence: CAWSLTGRVLSEKLFF. The CDR3 DNA reads as TGTGCCTGGAGCCTTACAGGGAGGGTGCTTAGCGAAAAACTGTTTTTT. The full variable domain, rest sourced from reference TRBV30 and TRBJ1-4, is SQTIHQWPATLVQPVGSPLSLECTVEGTSNPNLYWYRQAAGRGLQLLFYSVGIGQISSEVPQNLSASRPQDRQFILSSKKLLLSDSGFYLCAWSLTGRVLSEKLFFGSGTQLSVL.

The chain is built from TRBV2 and TRBJ2-1; no definite D call. CDR1 is SNHLY and CDR2 is FYNNEI in the germline V gene. The CDR3 runs to 13 residues. V lost 9 bases and J lost 3, with 12 bases in between. Here the CDR3 reads CASLAEFYNEQFF. DNA for the CDR3: TGTGCCAGTCTTGCGGAGTTCTACAATGAGCAGTTCTTC.

This sequence joins TRBV19 and TRBJ2-5; D call uncertain. The closer fit of TRBJ2-7 to the DNA end suggests the J call may be wrong. This CDR3 spans 14 amino acids. The germline V gene encodes CDR1 LNHDA and CDR2 SQIVND (reference sequence). In DNA, the CDR3 is TGTGCCAGTAGTGTCAGGTTGTCCGTTCGCGAGCAGTACTTC. This codes for CASSVRLSVREQYF.

This chain uses TRBV5-1 with TRBJ1-1, with D hard to call. Trimming cost V 4 bases and J 1 base, with 14 bases left between them. Per the germline V gene, CDR1 is SGHRS and CDR2 is YFSETQ. CDR3 length equals 15 residues. The CDR3 region has the DNA TGCGCCAGCAGCGGGAGGGATGGACGGAACACTGAAGCTTTCTTT. This codes for CASSGRDGRNTEAFF.

This clone was counted between two and nine times. The V and J genes are TRBV5-1 and TRBJ1-1, with D possibly matching TRBD1 (5 bases). Germline loops: CDR1 SGHRS, CDR2 YFSETQ. V lost 4 bases and J lost 6, with 16 bases in between. The CDR3 has 14 amino acids. The CDR3 reads CASSKGQGGAEAFF. The CDR3 DNA is TGCGCCAGCAGCAAGGGGCAGGGCGGCGCTGAAGCTTTCTTT.

The genes are TRBV5-1 and TRBJ1-6; D ambiguous. CDR1 and CDR2 from the germline V gene are SGHRS and YFSETQ. V gave up 5 bases and J gave up 5 bases, with 20 bases separating them. The CDR3 loop spans 17 amino acids. DNA for the CDR3: TGCGCCAGCAGAGGTGAGCCGAGGCCCTTTAATAATTCACCCCTCCACTTT. Amino acids: CASRGEPRPFNNSPLHF.